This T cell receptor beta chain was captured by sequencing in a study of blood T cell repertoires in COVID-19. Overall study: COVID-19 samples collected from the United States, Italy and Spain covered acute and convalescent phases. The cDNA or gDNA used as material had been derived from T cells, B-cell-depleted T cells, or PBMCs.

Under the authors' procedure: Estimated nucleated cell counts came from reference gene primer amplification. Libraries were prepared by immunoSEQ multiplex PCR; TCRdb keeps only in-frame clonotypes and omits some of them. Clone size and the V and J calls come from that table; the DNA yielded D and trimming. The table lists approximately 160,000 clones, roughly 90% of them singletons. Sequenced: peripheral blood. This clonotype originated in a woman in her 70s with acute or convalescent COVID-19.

CDR3 in amino acids: CASSLYGGRKADTQYF. Written as DNA, the CDR3 is TGTGCCAGCAGTTTATATGGCGGGCGGAAGGCAGATACGCAGTATTTT. The V gene is TRBV28, the J gene TRBJ2-3; D is perhaps TRBD2 (5 bases). CDR3 size: 16 residues. The V end was cut by 1 base, the J end by 4 bases, with 15 bases between. Per the germline V gene, CDR1 is MDHEN and CDR2 is SYDVKM. The variable domain in full, completed from reference TRBV28 and TRBJ2-3, reads DVKVTQSSRYLVKRTGEKVFLECVQDMDHENMFWYRQDPGLGLRLIYFSYDVKMKEKGDIPEGYSVSREKKERFSLILESASTNQTSMYLCASSLYGGRKADTQYFGPGTRLTVL.